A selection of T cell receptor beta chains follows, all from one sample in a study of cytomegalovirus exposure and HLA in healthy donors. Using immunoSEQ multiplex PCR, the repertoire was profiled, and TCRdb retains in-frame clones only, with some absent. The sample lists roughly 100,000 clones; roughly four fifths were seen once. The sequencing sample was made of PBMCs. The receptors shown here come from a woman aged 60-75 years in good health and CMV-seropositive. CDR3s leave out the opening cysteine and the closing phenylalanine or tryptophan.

CDR3: ASSSGTDQPQH
J: TRBJ1-5
V: TRBV7-3

CDR3: ASSRIAGGETQY
J: TRBJ2-5
V: TRBV7-9

CDR3: ASGRDSLEQY
J: TRBJ2-7
V: TRBV6-1

CDR3: ASSPDRDHGYT
J: TRBJ1-2
V: TRBV18

CDR3: ASSERAGGFEVQETQY
J: TRBJ2-5
V: TRBV6-1

CDR3: ASSFTYNEQF
J: TRBJ2-1
V: TRBV5-4

CDR3: ASSSWTSGSYTQY
J: TRBJ2-3
V: TRBV7-9

CDR3: ASSFGSSGNTIY
J: TRBJ1-3
V: TRBV7-6

CDR3: ASSRGRNTEAF
J: TRBJ1-1
V: TRBV5-5

CDR3: ASSQDPSTDTQY
J: TRBJ2-3
V: TRBV4-1

CDR3: ASSSRGLDQPQH
J: TRBJ1-5
V: TRBV7-8

CDR3: ASSITGGLAGNAETQY
J: TRBJ2-5
V: TRBV19

CDR3: ASSVGTSRSTHEQY
J: TRBJ2-7
V: TRBV9

CDR3: ASSLTGAPNQPQH
J: TRBJ1-5
V: TRBV28

CDR3: ASSPDYPQETQY
J: TRBJ2-5
V: TRBV5-1

CDR3: SSSLSQGGYT
J: TRBJ1-2
V: TRBV7-9

CDR3: ASWVQNTDTQY
J: TRBJ2-3
V: TRBV6-5

CDR3: ASSSRGQGVTQY
J: TRBJ2-5
V: TRBV11-2

CDR3: ASATVYGYT
J: TRBJ1-2
V: TRBV28

CDR3: SDAAATGVGYT
J: TRBJ1-2
V: TRBV29-1

CDR3: ASSIDRIGGHHGYT
J: TRBJ1-2
V: TRBV19

CDR3: ASSYRGTYGYT
J: TRBJ1-2
V: TRBV25-1

CDR3: ASSLQGAQAGELF
J: TRBJ2-2
V: TRBV5-4

CDR3: ASSVGPREQPQH
J: TRBJ1-5
V: TRBV9

CDR3: ASSLPGQEGNTIY
J: TRBJ1-3
V: TRBV13

CDR3: ASSYSTGGNFYT
J: TRBJ1-2
V: TRBV6-6

CDR3: ASSQFSTGLGNEQF
J: TRBJ2-1
V: TRBV19

CDR3: SAPAGSTDTQY
J: TRBJ2-3
V: TRBV29-1

CDR3: ASSRRYGDTQY
J: TRBJ2-3
V: TRBV7-9

CDR3: ASSKGGGTVGPY
J: TRBJ2-3
V: TRBV27

CDR3: ASSPDRVHGYT
J: TRBJ1-2
V: TRBV7-3

CDR3: ASTLSGGGGMSQF
J: TRBJ2-1
V: TRBV11-2

CDR3: AIRSSGRAGDTQY
J: TRBJ2-3
V: TRBV10-3

CDR3: ASSLGGTSGSTDTQY
J: TRBJ2-3
V: TRBV5-1

CDR3: ASKPTGGYEQY
J: -
V: TRBV5-6

CDR3: ASSSKTGLAEYNEQF
J: TRBJ2-1
V: TRBV11-3

CDR3: ASSASGAGEAF
J: TRBJ1-1
V: TRBV6-1

CDR3: ASSPNHRGDEQY
J: TRBJ2-7
V: TRBV6-5

CDR3: ASSFKTVSYEQY
J: TRBJ2-7
V: TRBV5-8

CDR3: ASSAGGSMNTEAF
J: TRBJ1-1
V: TRBV9

CDR3: ASREGQGQKTQY
J: TRBJ2-5
V: TRBV6-1

CDR3: ASSPTGLGSYEQY
J: TRBJ2-7
V: TRBV9

CDR3: AISDRTGVSEQF
J: TRBJ2-1
V: TRBV10-3